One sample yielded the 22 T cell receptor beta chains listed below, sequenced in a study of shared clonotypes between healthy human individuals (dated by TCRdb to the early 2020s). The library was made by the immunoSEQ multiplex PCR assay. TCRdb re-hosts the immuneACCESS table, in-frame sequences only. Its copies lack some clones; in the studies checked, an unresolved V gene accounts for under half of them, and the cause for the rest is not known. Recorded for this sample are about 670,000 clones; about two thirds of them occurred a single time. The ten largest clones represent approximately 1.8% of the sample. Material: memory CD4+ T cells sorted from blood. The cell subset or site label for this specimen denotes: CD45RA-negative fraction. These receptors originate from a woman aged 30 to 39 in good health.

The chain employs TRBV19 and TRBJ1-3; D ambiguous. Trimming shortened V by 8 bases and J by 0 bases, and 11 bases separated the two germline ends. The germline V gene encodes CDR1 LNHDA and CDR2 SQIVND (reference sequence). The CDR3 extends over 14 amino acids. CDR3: CASQYIFSGNTIYF. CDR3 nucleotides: TGTGCCAGTCAATACATCTTCTCTGGAAACACCATATATTTT. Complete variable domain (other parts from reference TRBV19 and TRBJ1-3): DGGITQSPKYLFRKEGQNVTLSCEQNLNHDAMYWYRQDPGQGLRLIYYSQIVNDFQKGDIAEGYSVSREKKESFPLTVTSAQKNPTAFYLCASQYIFSGNTIYFGEGSWLTVV.

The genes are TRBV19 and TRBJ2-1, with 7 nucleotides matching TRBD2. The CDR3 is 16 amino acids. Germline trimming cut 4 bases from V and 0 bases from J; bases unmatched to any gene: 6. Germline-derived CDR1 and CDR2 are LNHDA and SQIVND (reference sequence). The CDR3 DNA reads TGTGCCAGTAGTACACTAGCGTCGAGCTCCTACAATGAGCAGTTCTTC. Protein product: CASSTLASSSYNEQFF.

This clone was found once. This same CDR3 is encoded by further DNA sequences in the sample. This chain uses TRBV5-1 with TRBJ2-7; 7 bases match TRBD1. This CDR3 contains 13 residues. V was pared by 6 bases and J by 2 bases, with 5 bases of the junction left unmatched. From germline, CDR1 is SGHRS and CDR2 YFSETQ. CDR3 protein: CASKGTATYEQYF. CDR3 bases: TGCGCCAGCAAGGGGACAGCGACCTACGAGCAGTACTTC.

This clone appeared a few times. CDR3 sequence: CASRLSPGQTYEQYF. The CDR3 coding sequence is TGTGCCAGTAGACTCAGTCCGGGACAGACCTACGAGCAGTACTTC. This sequence joins TRBV19 and TRBJ2-7, with TRBD1 identical over 7 bases. Germline V gene data show CDR1 as LNHDA and CDR2 as SQIVND (reference sequence). The CDR3 length is 15 residues. Losses at the gene ends were 6 bases for V and 2 bases for J; bases not matched to a gene: 10.

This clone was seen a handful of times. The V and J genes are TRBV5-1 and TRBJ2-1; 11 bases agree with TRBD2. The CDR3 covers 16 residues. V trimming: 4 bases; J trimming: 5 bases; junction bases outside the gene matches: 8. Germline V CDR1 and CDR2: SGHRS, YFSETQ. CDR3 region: CASSSIGTSGHNEQFF. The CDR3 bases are TGCGCCAGCAGCAGTATCGGGACTAGCGGACACAATGAGCAGTTCTTC. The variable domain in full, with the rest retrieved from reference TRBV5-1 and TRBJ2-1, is KAGVTQTPRYLIKTRGQQVTLSCSPISGHRSVSWYQQTPGQGLQFLFEYFSETQRNKGNFPGRFSGRQFSNSRSEMNVSTLELGDSALYLCASSSIGTSGHNEQFFGPGTRLTVL.

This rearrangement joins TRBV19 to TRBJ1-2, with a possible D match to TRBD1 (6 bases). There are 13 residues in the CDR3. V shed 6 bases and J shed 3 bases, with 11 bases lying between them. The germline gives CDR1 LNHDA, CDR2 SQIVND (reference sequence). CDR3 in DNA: TGTGCCAGTAGCCAGACAGGTGACTATGGCTACACCTTC. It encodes CASSQTGDYGYTF.

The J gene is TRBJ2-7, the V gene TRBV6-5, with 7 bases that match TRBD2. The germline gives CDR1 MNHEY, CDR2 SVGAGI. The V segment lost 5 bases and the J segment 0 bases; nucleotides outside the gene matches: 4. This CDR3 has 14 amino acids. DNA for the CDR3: TGTGCCAGCAGTACACGGACTAGCTCCTACGAGCAGTACTTC. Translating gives CASSTRTSSYEQYF.

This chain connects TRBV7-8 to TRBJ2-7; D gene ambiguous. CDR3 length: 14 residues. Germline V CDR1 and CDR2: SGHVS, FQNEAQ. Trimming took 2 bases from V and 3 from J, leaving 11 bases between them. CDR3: CASSLSGSFYEQYF. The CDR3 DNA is TGTGCCAGCAGCTTATCGGGCAGTTTCTACGAGCAGTACTTC.

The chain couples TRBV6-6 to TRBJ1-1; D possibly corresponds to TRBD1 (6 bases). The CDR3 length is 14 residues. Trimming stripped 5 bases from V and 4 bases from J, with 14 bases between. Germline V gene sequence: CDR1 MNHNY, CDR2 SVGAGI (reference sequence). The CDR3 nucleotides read TGTGCCAGCAGTCCACGACTGGACAGCACTGAAGCTTTCTTT. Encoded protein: CASSPRLDSTEAFF.

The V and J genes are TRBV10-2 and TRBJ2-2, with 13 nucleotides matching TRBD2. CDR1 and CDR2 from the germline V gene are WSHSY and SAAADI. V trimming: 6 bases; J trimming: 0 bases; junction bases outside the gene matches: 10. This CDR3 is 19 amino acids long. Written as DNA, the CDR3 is TGCGCCAGCAGCCTTACTTGGACTAGCGGGAGAACGAACACCGGGGAGCTGTTTTTT. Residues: CASSLTWTSGRTNTGELFF.

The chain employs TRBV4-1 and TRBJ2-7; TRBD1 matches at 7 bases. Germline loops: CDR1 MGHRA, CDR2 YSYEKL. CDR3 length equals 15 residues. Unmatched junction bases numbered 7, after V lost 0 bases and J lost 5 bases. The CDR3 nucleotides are TGCGCCAGCAGCCAAGATCAGAGGGGGCGTGACGAGCAGTACTTC. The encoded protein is CASSQDQRGRDEQYF.

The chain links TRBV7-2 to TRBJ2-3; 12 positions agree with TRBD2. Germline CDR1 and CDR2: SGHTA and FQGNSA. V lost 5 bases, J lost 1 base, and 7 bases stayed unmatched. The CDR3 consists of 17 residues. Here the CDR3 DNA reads TGTGCCAGCAGCGCGCGACTAGCGGGAGTGGGCACAGATACGCAGTATTTT. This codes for CASSARLAGVGTDTQYF.

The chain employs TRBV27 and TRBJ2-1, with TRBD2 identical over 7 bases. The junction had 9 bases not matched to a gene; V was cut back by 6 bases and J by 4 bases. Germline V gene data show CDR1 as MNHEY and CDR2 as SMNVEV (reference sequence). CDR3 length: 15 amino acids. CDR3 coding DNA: TGTGCCAGCAGGTCGCGGGAGAAACGGTACAATGAGCAGTTCTTC. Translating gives CASRSREKRYNEQFF.

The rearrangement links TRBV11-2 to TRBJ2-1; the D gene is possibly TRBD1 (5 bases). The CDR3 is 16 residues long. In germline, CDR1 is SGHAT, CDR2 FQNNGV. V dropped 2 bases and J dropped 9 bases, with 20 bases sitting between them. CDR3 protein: CASSLYLQGANGEQFF. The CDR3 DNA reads TGTGCCAGCAGCTTATATCTGCAGGGTGCTAACGGTGAGCAGTTCTTC.

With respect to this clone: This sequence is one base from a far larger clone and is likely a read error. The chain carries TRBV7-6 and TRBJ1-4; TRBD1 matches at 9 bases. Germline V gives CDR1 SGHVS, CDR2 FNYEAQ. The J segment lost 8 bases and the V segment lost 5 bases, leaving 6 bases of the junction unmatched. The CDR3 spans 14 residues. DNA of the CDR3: TGTGCCAGCAGCCGAGGACAGGGGAACGAAAAACTGTTTTTT. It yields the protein CASSRGQGNEKLFF.

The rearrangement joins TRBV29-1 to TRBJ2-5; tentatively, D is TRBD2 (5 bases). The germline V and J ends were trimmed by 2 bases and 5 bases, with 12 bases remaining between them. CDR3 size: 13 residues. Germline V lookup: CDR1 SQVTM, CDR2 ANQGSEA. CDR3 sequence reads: CSVEIGRGETQYF. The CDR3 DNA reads TGCAGCGTTGAAATTGGGCGAGGGGAGACCCAGTACTTC.

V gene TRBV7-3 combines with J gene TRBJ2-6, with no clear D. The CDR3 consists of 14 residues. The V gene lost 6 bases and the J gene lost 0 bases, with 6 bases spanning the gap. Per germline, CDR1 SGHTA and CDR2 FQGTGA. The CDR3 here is CASSLFSGANVLTF. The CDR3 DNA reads TGTGCCAGCAGTCTATTCTCTGGGGCCAACGTCCTGACTTTC. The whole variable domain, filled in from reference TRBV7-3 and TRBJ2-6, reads GAGVSQTPSNKVTEKGKYVELRCDPISGHTALYWYRQSLGQGPEFLIYFQGTGAADDSGLPNDRFFAVRPEGSVSTLKIQRTERGDSAVYLCASSLFSGANVLTFGAGSRLTVL.

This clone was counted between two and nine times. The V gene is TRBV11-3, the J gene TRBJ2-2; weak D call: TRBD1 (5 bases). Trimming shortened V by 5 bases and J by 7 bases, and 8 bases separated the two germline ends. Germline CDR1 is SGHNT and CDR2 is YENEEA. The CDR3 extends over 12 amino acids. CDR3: CASSLTGGELFF. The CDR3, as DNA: TGTGCCAGCAGCCTTACAGGCGGGGAGCTGTTTTTT. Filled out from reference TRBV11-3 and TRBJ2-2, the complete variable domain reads EAGVVQSPRYKIIEKKQPVAFWCNPISGHNTLYWYLQNLGQGPELLIRYENEEAVDDSQLPKDRFSAERLKGVDSTLKIQPAELGDSAVYLCASSLTGGELFFGEGSRLTVL.

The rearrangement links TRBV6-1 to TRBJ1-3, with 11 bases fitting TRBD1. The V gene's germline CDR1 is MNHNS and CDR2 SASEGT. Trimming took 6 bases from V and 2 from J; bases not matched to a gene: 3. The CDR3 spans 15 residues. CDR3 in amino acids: CASSGQGATGNTIYF. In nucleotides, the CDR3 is TGTGCCAGCAGCGGACAGGGGGCAACTGGAAACACCATATATTTT.

The CDR3 loop reads CASSKRRGTSYNEQFF. The CDR3 DNA is TGTGCCAGCAGCAAAAGAAGAGGGACATCCTACAATGAGCAGTTCTTC. V is TRBV14 and J is TRBJ2-1, with a tentative D call TRBD1 (6 bases). Trimming left V 5 bases short and J 1 base short, with 15 bases between. There are 16 residues in the CDR3. Germline-derived CDR1 and CDR2 are SGHDN and FVKESK. The full variable domain, rest sourced from reference TRBV14 and TRBJ2-1, is EAGVTQFPSHSVIEKGQTVTLRCDPISGHDNLYWYRRVMGKEIKFLLHFVKESKQDESGMPNNRFLAERTGGTYSTLKVQPAELEDSGVYFCASSKRRGTSYNEQFFGPGTRLTVL.

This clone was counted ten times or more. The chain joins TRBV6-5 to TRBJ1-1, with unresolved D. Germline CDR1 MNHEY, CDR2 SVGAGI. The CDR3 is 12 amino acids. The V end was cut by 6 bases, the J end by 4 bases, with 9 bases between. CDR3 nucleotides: TGTGCCAGCAGGAGGATCGGCACTGAAGCTTTCTTT. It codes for CASRRIGTEAFF.

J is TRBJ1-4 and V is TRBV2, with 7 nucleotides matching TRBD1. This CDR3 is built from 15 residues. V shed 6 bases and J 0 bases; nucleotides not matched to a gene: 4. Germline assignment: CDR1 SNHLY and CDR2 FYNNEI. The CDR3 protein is CASRGQPATNEKLFF. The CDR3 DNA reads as TGTGCCAGCAGGGGACAGCCCGCAACTAATGAAAAACTGTTTTTT.